This T cell receptor (beta chain) originates from a study of blood T cell repertoires in COVID-19. Study-wide context: Nucleic acid was either cDNA or gDNA, and it came from T cells, B-cell-depleted T cells, or PBMCs.

The study drew participants aged about 18 to 89 years from 20 to 30 US areas. Authors' methods: Amplified reference gene primers provided the basis for estimating nucleated cell counts. Libraries were prepared by immunoSEQ multiplex PCR; TCRdb keeps only in-frame clonotypes and omits some of them. V, J and clone size are taken as reported in that table, and D and trimming were inferred from the DNA itself. The table lists roughly 220,000 clones, roughly nine tenths of them singletons. The CDR3 covers 18 residues. CDR1 and CDR2 (germline): MGHRA, YSYEKL. Trimming left V 0 bases short and J 6 bases short, with 24 bases between.

The receptor was isolated from a young woman in a cohort exposed to, infected with or recovered from COVID-19 (not recorded which). Source material: PBMCs or T cells enriched from blood (not recorded which). V usage is TRBV4-1 and J usage is TRBJ2-7; possibly TRBD2 for D (6 bases). As DNA, the CDR3 is TGCGCCAGCAGCCAAGAGCGGAGCCGACTAGACCCTAAACCCGAGCAGTACTTC. Translation gives CASSQERSRLDPKPEQYF.